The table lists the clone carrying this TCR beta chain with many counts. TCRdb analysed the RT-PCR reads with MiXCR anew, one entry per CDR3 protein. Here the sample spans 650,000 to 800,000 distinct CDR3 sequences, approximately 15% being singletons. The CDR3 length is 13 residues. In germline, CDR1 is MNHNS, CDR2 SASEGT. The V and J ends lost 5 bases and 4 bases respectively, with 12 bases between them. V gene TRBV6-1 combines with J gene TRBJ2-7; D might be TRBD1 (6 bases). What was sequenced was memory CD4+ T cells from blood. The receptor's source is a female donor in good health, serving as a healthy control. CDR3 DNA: TGTGCCAGCAGTCCGCAGGGGAATTACGAGCAGTACTTC. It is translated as CASSPQGNYEQYF.